This T cell receptor (beta chain) was sequenced for a study of shared clonotypes between healthy human individuals. CDR3 length: 14 amino acids. Germline assignment: CDR1 SGDLS and CDR2 YYNGEE. V dropped 4 bases and J dropped 7; count of bases not matched to a gene: 8. TCRdb keeps only in-frame clones here, not all; method: immunoSEQ multiplex PCR. The profile shows approximately 2,000,000 clones, roughly 95% of them singletons. Naive CD8 cells lacked CD45RO and underwent positive selection for CCR7, leaving out terminally differentiated effector memory CD45RA+ cells. The chain recombines TRBV9 with TRBJ2-7; TRBD2 aligns across 10 bases. The source of this sequence is a man aged 18 to 29 in good health. Some clones in this sample may be carry-over from other donors' samples. Sequencing was performed on naive CD8+ T cells from PBMCs. In DNA form, the CDR3 reads TGTGCCAGCAGCCCCGGGGTAGCGGGGGGAGAGCAGTACTTC. Translation: CASSPGVAGGEQYF.